The 4 T cell receptor beta chains reported below all come from one sample, sequenced in a study of shared clonotypes between healthy human individuals. The protocol was immunoSEQ multiplex PCR, while the TCRdb copy is restricted to in-frame clones and leaves out a portion. The repertoire holds around 610,000 clones, with around 96% as singletons. CD45RO-negative, CCR7-selected cells formed the naive CD8 fraction, which excluded terminally differentiated effector memory CD45RA+ cells. The sequenced sample was naive CD8+ T cells sorted from blood. The receptors come from a woman in her 30s in good health.

The chain is built from TRBV6-1 and TRBJ1-5; a possible D gene is TRBD1 (5 bases). The CDR3 runs to 14 residues. The V gene lost 8 bases and the J gene lost 0 bases, with 11 bases spanning the gap. Germline V lookup: CDR1 MNHNS, CDR2 SASEGT. CDR3 residues: CASGPGGSNQPQHF. CDR3 nucleotide sequence: TGTGCCAGCGGCCCCGGGGGTAGCAATCAGCCCCAGCATTTT.

The V call is TRBV5-1, the J call TRBJ2-5; TRBD2 matches 12 bases. TRBJ2-7 matches the DNA end more closely, so the J call is doubtful. Germline V gives CDR1 SGHRS, CDR2 YFSETQ. The CDR3 runs to 17 residues. The CDR3 nucleotides read TGCGCCAGCAGCCCGACTAGCGGGAGAGGTTATTCCTACGAGCAGTACTTC. It encodes CASSPTSGRGYSYEQYF.

The rearrangement links TRBV5-4 to TRBJ1-1; tentative D call: TRBD1 (5 bases). V lost 5 bases, J lost 1 base, and 6 bases lay in between. The CDR3 is 12 amino acids. Germline V gene lookup returns CDR1 SGHNT and CDR2 YYREEE (reference sequence). CDR3 residues: CASRQENTEAFF. The CDR3 DNA reads as TGTGCCAGCAGACAGGAGAACACTGAAGCTTTCTTT.

This rearrangement joins TRBV4-1 to TRBJ2-7, with TRBD2 matching over 13 bases. CDR1 is MGHRA and CDR2 is YSYEKL in the germline V gene. This CDR3 spans 15 amino acids. V dropped 0 bases and J dropped 7; count of bases not matched to a gene: 3. The CDR3 spells CASSQEGLAGIEQYF. CDR3 DNA sequence: TGCGCCAGCAGCCAAGAGGGACTAGCGGGAATTGAGCAGTACTTC.